These 20 T cell receptor beta chains came from one sample sequenced in a study of control samples from healthy donors and cancer patients. The repertoire was sequenced with immunoSEQ multiplex PCR; TCRdb's copy has only in-frame clones and lacks some. The sample lists 45,000 to 55,000 clones; roughly 96% were seen once. The specimen sequenced was blood. The source of these receptors is a man aged 25 to 40 in good health.

The gene calls are TRBV19 and TRBJ2-1, with TRBD2 matching over 13 bases. The CDR3 contains 15 residues. In germline, CDR1 is LNHDA, CDR2 SQIVND (reference sequence). Germline trimming cut 5 bases from V and 5 bases from J; bases unmatched to any gene: 3. In DNA, the CDR3 is TGTGCCAGTAGTTTACTAGCGGGAGGGGACAATGAGCAGTTCTTC. Its translation is CASSLLAGGDNEQFF. The full variable domain, its missing parts supplied by reference TRBV19 and TRBJ2-1, is DGGITQSPKYLFRKEGQNVTLSCEQNLNHDAMYWYRQDPGQGLRLIYYSQIVNDFQKGDIAEGYSVSREKKESFPLTVTSAQKNPTAFYLCASSLLAGGDNEQFFGPGTRLTVL.

The chain combines TRBV10-2 with TRBJ2-1; 9 nucleotides match TRBD1. The J segment lost 8 bases and the V segment lost 5 bases, leaving 4 bases of the junction unmatched. Germline CDR1 reads WSHSY; CDR2 reads SAAADI. The CDR3 is made up of 13 amino acids. The CDR3 protein is CASSKQGAYEQFF. The CDR3 DNA reads TGCGCCAGCAGTAAACAGGGGGCCTATGAGCAGTTCTTC.

The chain combines TRBV29-1 with TRBJ2-7; 8 bases match TRBD1. Germline loops: CDR1 SQVTM, CDR2 ANQGSEA. The junction had 6 bases not matched to a gene; V was cut back by 7 bases and J by 4 bases. CDR3 length: 12 residues. The CDR3 DNA follows: TGCAGCGGCGGGACAGGCTATTACGAGCAGTACTTC. It codes for CSGGTGYYEQYF.

This clone was picked up one time. The rearrangement joins TRBV12-5 to TRBJ2-1, with 9 bases aligning to TRBD1. Germline CDR1 is LGHNT and CDR2 is FRNRAP. V lost 4 bases and J lost 1; bases outside the gene matches: 2. The CDR3 is 15 residues long. This CDR3 reads CASGWTGESYNEQFF. The CDR3 DNA reads TGTGCTAGTGGTTGGACAGGGGAATCCTACAATGAGCAGTTCTTC.

The rearrangement links TRBV13 to TRBJ1-2, with D possibly matching TRBD1 (6 bases). The CDR3 length is 13 residues. In germline, CDR1 is PRHDT, CDR2 FYEKMQ (reference sequence). V lost 5 bases, J lost 7 bases, and 14 bases lay in between. The CDR3 region has the DNA TGTGCCAGCAGCCGAACAGGGTCGAGTGGCTACACCTTC. Translated: CASSRTGSSGYTF.

The chain combines TRBV7-9 with TRBJ2-7; the match to TRBD2 covers 14 bases. The CDR3 contains 18 residues. Germline CDR1 reads SEHNR; CDR2 reads FQNEAQ (reference sequence). Trimming cost V 4 bases and J 4 bases; bases outside gene matches: 12. Written as DNA, the CDR3 is TGTGCCAGCAGCTCCCTCAAGGGACTAGCGGGAGAAGGGTACGAGCAGTACTTC. Its translation is CASSSLKGLAGEGYEQYF.

The chain employs TRBV2 and TRBJ1-5; D is perhaps TRBD1 (5 bases). The V gene's germline CDR1 is SNHLY and CDR2 FYNNEI. The CDR3 sequence is 15 residues long. Trimming pared 7 bases from V and 1 base from J, leaving 14 bases between. This chain's CDR3 is CASKHGAQSNQPQHF. The DNA for the CDR3 is TGTGCCAGCAAACATGGGGCGCAGAGCAATCAGCCCCAGCATTTT.

Written as DNA, the CDR3 is TGTGCCATCAGTGACCACAGGGAAAGAACAGATACGCAGTATTTT. Its translation is CAISDHRERTDTQYF. The V gene is TRBV10-3, the J gene TRBJ2-3; D is possibly TRBD1 (6 bases). Germline CDR1 ENHRY, CDR2 SYGVKD. The CDR3 length is 15 residues. The V gene lost 3 bases and the J gene lost 3 bases, with 13 bases spanning the gap.

This clone has only one observation. The chain is built from TRBV6-2 or TRBV6-3 and TRBJ2-7; 8 nucleotides agree with TRBD2. Germline V lookup: CDR1 MNHEY, CDR2 SVGEGT. The CDR3 extends over 14 amino acids. After removal of 4 bases from V and 8 bases from J, the junction contained 10 bases not matched to a gene. For the CDR3, the DNA is TGTGCCAGCAGTTCGCGGGAGGCCCCGGACCAGCAGTACTTC. It yields the protein CASSSREAPDQQYF.

This clone appeared once. The V call is TRBV4-1, the J call TRBJ2-7, with no clear D. CDR1 is MGHRA and CDR2 is YSYEKL in the germline V gene. V was trimmed by 2 bases and J by 2 bases, leaving 10 bases between them. The CDR3 runs 14 residues. CDR3 amino acids: CASSQTLSTYEQYF. The CDR3, as DNA: TGCGCCAGCAGCCAAACCCTTTCCACCTACGAGCAGTACTTC.

The CDR3 DNA is TGTGCCAGCAGCTTGGACAGGGGTTGGAACACTGAAGCTTTCTTT. It translates to CASSLDRGWNTEAFF. The chain combines TRBV5-6 with TRBJ1-1; 7 positions match TRBD1. V shed 0 bases and J 1 base; nucleotides not matched to a gene: 3. The CDR3 runs to 15 residues. Germline loops: CDR1 SGHDT, CDR2 YYEEEE.

The J gene is TRBJ2-3, the V gene TRBV19; 7 bases map to TRBD2. In germline, CDR1 is LNHDA, CDR2 SQIVND (reference sequence). The CDR3 totals 12 residues. Germline trimming cut 11 bases from V and 2 bases from J; bases unmatched to any gene: 4. CDR3 DNA: TGTGCCTGCCGGGACTACACAGATACGCAGTATTTT. It translates to CACRDYTDTQYF.

V gene TRBV5-1 combines with J gene TRBJ1-2, with TRBD1 identical over 7 bases. V was pared by 0 bases and J by 8 bases, with 16 bases of the junction left unmatched. Germline-derived CDR1 and CDR2 are SGHRS and YFSETQ. The CDR3 totals 17 residues. CDR3: CASSLALRLGGSTGYTF. The DNA for the CDR3 is TGCGCCAGCAGCTTGGCCCTCCGGTTAGGGGGCTCTACGGGCTACACCTTC.

In its sample, this clone was seen once. The chain couples TRBV5-1 to TRBJ2-3; D may be TRBD1 or TRBD2 (5 bases each). The CDR3 is 16 amino acids. Germline loops: CDR1 SGHRS, CDR2 YFSETQ. Deletions cut 0 bases from V and 5 bases from J, with 16 bases between. The CDR3 coding sequence is TGCGCCAGCAGCTTGGAAGGGACCGGCGGTAGAGATACGCAGTATTTT. The encoded protein is CASSLEGTGGRDTQYF.

The chain joins TRBV7-6 to TRBJ2-1, with D uncertain. CDR1 and CDR2 (germline): SGHVS, FNYEAQ. The V end lost 2 bases, the J end lost 3 bases, and 8 bases lay between the germline ends. The CDR3 length is 14 residues. The CDR3 nucleotides are TGTGCCAGCAGCTTACCCACAAGCTACAATGAGCAGTTCTTC. Amino acid sequence: CASSLPTSYNEQFF.

V gene TRBV6-5 combines with J gene TRBJ1-4, with 7 bases aligning to TRBD1. The CDR3 consists of 12 residues. The J segment lost 5 bases and the V segment lost 7 bases, leaving 1 base of the junction unmatched. The germline V gene has CDR1 MNHEY and CDR2 SVGAGI. The CDR3 DNA reads as TGTGCCAGCAAACAGGGGAATGAAAAACTGTTTTTT. Translated: CASKQGNEKLFF.

The chain combines TRBV19 with TRBJ1-1; 8 positions agree with TRBD1. The CDR3 totals 16 residues. The germline V gene has CDR1 LNHDA and CDR2 SQIVND (reference sequence). Trimming removed 8 bases from V and 0 bases from J; junction bases left unmatched: 11. The CDR3 loop is CASGPGQGEMNTEAFF. The CDR3, as DNA: TGTGCCAGTGGACCTGGACAGGGTGAAATGAACACTGAAGCTTTCTTT.

The V call is TRBV5-5, the J call TRBJ1-2; a weak D match, TRBD1 (6 bases). CDR1 and CDR2 (germline): SGHKS, YYEKEE (reference sequence). The CDR3 runs to 14 residues. V was shortened by 1 base and J by 4 bases, with 11 bases between the two germline ends. The chain's CDR3 is CASSLSQGGYGYTF. The CDR3 region has the DNA TGTGCCAGCAGCTTGTCACAGGGCGGCTATGGCTACACCTTC.

Notes on this clone: Germline and junction disagree at one end, which may indicate a read error. The sample holds other DNA sequences that translate to the same CDR3. This chain links TRBV10-3 with TRBJ1-4; D is unclear. Per germline, CDR1 ENHRY and CDR2 SYGVKD. CDR3 length equals 17 residues. This CDR3 is CAISDLPAGGSNEKLFF. CDR3 DNA sequence: TGTGCTATCAGTGATCTGCCAGCCGGAGGGTCTAATGAAAAACTGTTTTTT.

V is TRBV5-1 and J is TRBJ1-1, with D unclear. Per the germline V gene, CDR1 is SGHRS and CDR2 is YFSETQ. Trimming cost V 4 bases and J 0 bases, with 13 bases left between them. The CDR3 runs 15 residues. CDR3 in DNA: TGCGCCAGCAGCATAAGACCGGGCATGAACACTGAAGCTTTCTTT. As protein: CASSIRPGMNTEAFF.